The clone carrying this TCR beta chain was found a few times. The data stem from a study of beta chain features in type 1 diabetes. The sequenced template was cDNA made from the entire isolated RNA. Assay used: immunoSEQ multiplex PCR; TCRdb lists only in-frame clones, some missing. The sample has approximately 250,000 clones, around an eighth seen once. The junction had 14 bases not matched to a gene; V was cut back by 6 bases and J by 3 bases. This CDR3 is built from 16 residues. Germline loops: CDR1 SGHAT, CDR2 FQNNGV. Sequencing was carried out using naive CD4+ T cells from blood. The clonotype comes from a middle-aged woman in good health. This chain connects TRBV11-2 to TRBJ2-7, with TRBD2 identical over 7 bases. CDR3 region: CASRPAGLDSFYEQYF. For the CDR3, the DNA is TGTGCCAGCAGGCCCGCCGGACTAGATTCTTTCTACGAGCAGTACTTC.